Listed below are T cell receptor beta chains from one sample, sequenced in a study of tumor-infiltrating lymphocytes in localized non-small cell lung cancer. Sequencing was performed with immunoSEQ multiplex PCR; in TCRdb, only in-frame clones are kept and a portion is missing. The sample has some 22,000 clones; approximately 71% are singletons. Sequenced: lung tumor tissue. The source is a human donor with non-small cell lung cancer. The conserved cysteine and the conserved F or W are not part of the CDR3 here. The order of the fields is clone size, V gene, J gene, CDR3 protein. Some rows mark clone size as missing; the rest say once, few, many or name a class of expanded clone.

few	TRBV7-9	TRBJ1-5	ASSLPDSDGGYSNQPQH
few	TRBV2	TRBJ2-3	ASNWETSGRGADTQY
NA	TRBV9	TRBJ2-1	ASSQPPGSANEQF
NA	TRBV5-6	TRBJ2-5	ASSGLAGGPQETQY
NA	TRBV18	TRBJ2-7	ASSGTGGNSYEQY
NA	TRBV27	TRBJ1-5	ASSLSSGARQPQH
few	TRBV5-1	TRBJ2-7	ASSIWGLGYEQY
NA	TRBV2	TRBJ1-1	ASRGGYGEAF
NA	TRBV29-1	TRBJ1-1	SVEEGIRTEAF
medium-sized	TRBV5-8	TRBJ1-1	ASSPWKRGLMNTEAF
NA	TRBV6-5	TRBJ1-1	ASSNPRLNTEAF
large	TRBV6-5	TRBJ1-5	ASSWGSNQPQH
NA	TRBV18	TRBJ2-7	ASSPGSAGEQY
NA	TRBV7-9	TRBJ1-1	ASSLGRGNTEAF
NA	TRBV6-1	TRBJ2-1	ASSEALRGAGAPHEQF
NA	TRBV5-5	TRBJ2-5	ASSTSGVWETQY
NA	TRBV9	TRBJ2-7	ASSASQGASSYEQY
NA	TRBV28	TRBJ1-3	ASSSFGRSGNTIY
NA	TRBV14	TRBJ2-7	ASSRSGLSGFYEQY
NA	TRBV18	TRBJ2-4	ASSPPTGNQQY
NA	TRBV6-1	TRBJ2-7	ATNRGYDEQY
NA	TRBV6-1	TRBJ2-7	ASTPLSGNRDEQY
NA	TRBV5-1	TRBJ2-5	ASSPYEGHPGAQY
NA	TRBV2	TRBJ2-7	ASSEGTRSYEQY
NA	TRBV27	TRBJ1-5	ASSSRLTGGGQPQH
NA	TRBV4-2	TRBJ1-1	ASSRSAMNTEAF
once	TRBV12-1	TRBJ2-1	ASSYLGGQAANEQF
few	TRBV5-1	TRBJ2-7	ASSLLASGAYEQY
once	TRBV7-2	TRBJ2-5	ASSSALIQETQY
NA	TRBV27	TRBJ2-7	ASSSTPYEQY
NA	TRBV4-2	TRBJ2-1	ASSHAGGPNEQF
NA	TRBV28	TRBJ1-5	ASSSRWQPQH
many	TRBV7-8	TRBJ2-2	ASSISGGGTGELF
NA	TRBV2	TRBJ1-1	ASRVTGGGTEAF
NA	TRBV5-1	TRBJ1-3	ASSLLQNSETGNTIY
NA	TRBV7-2	TRBJ2-7	ASSSSAGYEQY
NA	TRBV7-9	TRBJ1-1	ASSLTWGLGEAF
NA	TRBV6-1	TRBJ2-5	ASSGGYETQY
NA	TRBV20-1	TRBJ2-1	SARLNEQF
NA	TRBV6-1	TRBJ2-3	ASSVRDPDTQY
NA	TRBV19	TRBJ1-3	ASSMAVGNTIY
NA	TRBV19	TRBJ2-1	ASSIGGLAGEINEQF
NA	TRBV5-4	TRBJ2-1	ASSNSKGSYNEQF
NA	TRBV14	TRBJ2-5	ASSQVLGQETQY
few	TRBV6-5	TRBJ2-2	ASSLVAGAGELF
NA	TRBV6-1	TRBJ1-5	ASSRHRDQPQH
NA	TRBV10-2	TRBJ2-1	ASRRGLAGDNEQF
NA	TRBV29-1	TRBJ1-1	SARRGVPEAF
NA	TRBV7-7	TRBJ2-6	ASSPICKCTSRANVLT
NA	TRBV7-2	TRBJ1-4	ASSPDRVNNEKLF
NA	TRBV5-4	TRBJ2-2	ASSSGGPKTGELF
NA	TRBV28	TRBJ2-7	ASSSMYEQY
NA	TRBV7-2	TRBJ2-5	ASSLAGLAGLETQY
NA	TRBV5-5	TRBJ1-1	ASSITGQEAF
NA	TRBV5-4	TRBJ2-2	ASSSGGGLNTGELF
NA	TRBV9	TRBJ1-5	ASSPTGVGGDQPQH
NA	TRBV28	TRBJ2-2	ASSFFAQGVGKTGELF